Following are 30 T cell receptor beta chains from one sample sequenced in a study of T cell changes during pregnancy in multiple sclerosis. Using immunoSEQ multiplex PCR, the repertoire was profiled, and TCRdb retains in-frame clones only, with some absent. The sample has roughly 70,000 clones, less than 90% seen once. The sequencing here drew on peripheral blood, taken before pregnancy. The origin of the receptors is a female donor with multiple sclerosis, enrolled in a pregnancy study.

The rearrangement uses TRBV28 and TRBJ2-7; TRBD1 matches at 8 bases. With 7 bases clipped from V and 2 bases from J, the junction kept 10 bases outside the gene matches. Germline CDR1 reads MDHEN; CDR2 reads SYDVKM. The CDR3 has 15 amino acids. CDR3 in amino acids: CASIRGGTGTYEQYF. The CDR3 DNA follows: TGTGCCAGCATCAGAGGTGGGACAGGCACCTACGAGCAGTACTTC.

The V and J genes are TRBV7-8 and TRBJ2-3, with a possible D match to TRBD2 (5 bases). The CDR3 sequence is 16 residues long. V lost 1 base and J 5 bases, leaving 16 bases between the germline ends. Germline V gene data show CDR1 as SGHVS and CDR2 as FQNEAQ. The chain's CDR3 is CASSLGYSRGKDTQYF. The CDR3 nucleotides read TGTGCCAGCAGCTTAGGCTATTCCCGGGGTAAAGATACGCAGTATTTT.

The J gene is TRBJ2-6, the V gene TRBV9; D perhaps matches TRBD1 (5 bases). The CDR3 consists of 17 residues. V was cut by 0 bases and J by 0 bases, with 10 bases left in between. The germline gives CDR1 SGDLS, CDR2 YYNGEE. The CDR3 here is CASSVGGLSSGANVLTF. DNA of the CDR3: TGTGCCAGCAGCGTAGGGGGCTTGAGCTCTGGGGCCAACGTCCTGACTTTC.

This chain uses TRBV7-2 with TRBJ2-1; a possible D gene is TRBD1 (6 bases). V lost 4 bases to trimming and J lost 2 bases, with 12 bases between them. Germline V gene lookup returns CDR1 SGHTA and CDR2 FQGNSA. This CDR3 is 15 amino acids long. The chain's CDR3 is CASSSDWGPYNEQFF. CDR3 DNA sequence: TGTGCCAGCAGCTCCGACTGGGGGCCCTACAATGAGCAGTTCTTC.

This clone has a single count. This chain links TRBV6-1 with TRBJ1-2, with D possibly matching TRBD1 (5 bases). V was clipped by 0 bases and J by 3 bases, with 8 bases between them. From germline, CDR1 is MNHNS and CDR2 SASEGT. The length of the CDR3 is 14 residues. DNA of the CDR3: TGTGCCAGCAGTGAAGCGGGCAGGGACTATGGCTACACCTTC. Its translation is CASSEAGRDYGYTF.

This rearrangement joins TRBV28 to TRBJ2-3, with a possible D match to TRBD2 (5 bases). With 3 bases removed from V and 4 bases from J, the gap between germline ends came to 11 bases. The CDR3 totals 14 residues. Germline V gene sequence: CDR1 MDHEN, CDR2 SYDVKM. CDR3 sequence reads: CASSFNSRADTQYF. DNA for the CDR3: TGTGCCAGCAGTTTTAACTCGCGGGCAGATACGCAGTATTTT.

The sample holds one count of this clone. The sample holds other DNA sequences that translate to the same CDR3. CDR3 coding DNA: TGCGCCAGCAGCTTGGGGCTAGCGGGAACAGATACGCAGTATTTT. Translation: CASSLGLAGTDTQYF. The rearrangement joins TRBV5-1 to TRBJ2-3; 9 positions match TRBD2. After removal of 0 bases from V and 3 bases from J, the junction contained 2 bases not matched to a gene. The germline CDR1 and CDR2 sequences are SGHRS and YFSETQ. The CDR3 contains 15 residues.

The V and J genes are TRBV7-6 and TRBJ2-2, with TRBD2 matching 10 bases. Germline CDR1 reads SGHVS; CDR2 reads FNYEAQ. Trimming removed 1 base from V and 5 bases from J; junction bases left unmatched: 4. This CDR3 is 16 amino acids long. The CDR3 bases are TGTGCCAGCAGCTTAGAAGCGGGGGGGTATACCGGGGAGCTGTTTTTT. This sequence encodes CASSLEAGGYTGELFF.

The CDR3: CASSLDTFSGELFF. CDR3 bases: TGCGCCAGCAGCTTGGACACGTTCTCCGGGGAGCTGTTTTTT. The chain has TRBV5-1 and TRBJ2-2; D remains unclear. Trimming stripped 0 bases from V and 6 bases from J, with 9 bases between. Germline V CDR1 and CDR2: SGHRS, YFSETQ. CDR3 length: 14 amino acids.

Only one count was recorded for this clone. The V call is TRBV27, the J call TRBJ2-2; 7 nucleotides align to TRBD2. Germline-derived CDR1 and CDR2 are MNHEY and SMNVEV (reference sequence). The CDR3 totals 16 residues. V shed 4 bases, J shed 2 bases, and the junction held 7 bases outside the gene matches. Here the CDR3 reads CASSWRPGLNTGELFF. In nucleotides, the CDR3 is TGTGCCAGCAGTTGGCGGCCGGGACTAAACACCGGGGAGCTGTTTTTT.

The V gene is TRBV15, the J gene TRBJ2-1; 12 nucleotides match TRBD2. Germline assignment: CDR1 LNHNV and CDR2 YYDKDF (reference sequence). V gave up 4 bases and J gave up 8 bases; unmatched junction bases: 6. This CDR3 region has 15 residues. The CDR3 coding sequence is TGTGCCACCAGCACCGGACTAGCGGGATCCCATGAGCAGTTCTTC. This sequence encodes CATSTGLAGSHEQFF. Looking up the rest from reference TRBV15 and TRBJ2-1 gives the full variable domain: DAMVIQNPRYQVTQFGKPVTLSCSQTLNHNVMYWYQQKSSQAPKLLFHYYDKDFNNEADTPDNFQSRRPNTSFCFLDIRSPGLGDTAMYLCATSTGLAGSHEQFFGPGTRLTVL.

The chain joins TRBV5-1 to TRBJ1-1; D possibly corresponds to TRBD1 (5 bases). The CDR3 is 15 amino acids. The germline V gene has CDR1 SGHRS and CDR2 YFSETQ. Trimming left V 7 bases short and J 8 bases short, with 24 bases between. In DNA, the CDR3 is TGCGCCAGCCATAAAGGGGAGGTTTGGGGGGAGGAAGCTTTCTTT. Protein: CASHKGEVWGEEAFF.

The J gene is TRBJ2-7, the V gene TRBV6-1; 8 bases agree with TRBD1. The CDR3 is made up of 13 amino acids. V shed 6 bases, J shed 6 bases, and the junction held 7 bases outside the gene matches. CDR1 and CDR2 from the germline V gene are MNHNS and SASEGT. DNA of the CDR3: TGTGCCAGCAGCCTCCAGGGGGCCGGCGAGCAGTACTTC. It yields the protein CASSLQGAGEQYF.

V is TRBV2 and J is TRBJ1-1; TRBD1 agrees at 7 bases. The V and J ends lost 0 bases and 11 bases, in that order; junction bases with no gene match: 6. The V gene's germline CDR1 is SNHLY and CDR2 FYNNEI. This CDR3 region has 13 residues. The CDR3 sequence: CASSEAGGGSAFF. CDR3 in DNA: TGTGCCAGCAGTGAAGCAGGGGGCGGATCGGCTTTCTTT.

This chain links TRBV13 with TRBJ2-7; D is unresolved. The germline CDR1 and CDR2 sequences are PRHDT and FYEKMQ (reference sequence). This CDR3 has 16 residues. V gave up 0 bases and J gave up 2 bases, with 14 bases separating them. As DNA, the CDR3 is TGTGCCAGCAGCTTAGGTCAGCCTAGTTCTACCTACGAGCAGTACTTC. This gives the protein CASSLGQPSSTYEQYF.

The chain links TRBV10-2 to TRBJ2-1; 7 bases line up with TRBD1. The V segment lost 3 bases and the J segment 5 bases; nucleotides outside the gene matches: 10. Germline CDR1 reads WSHSY; CDR2 reads SAAADI. CDR3 length: 16 amino acids. DNA of the CDR3: TGCGCCAGCAGTGAAAAATCCGGGACAGTCGACAATGAGCAGTTCTTC. Translation: CASSEKSGTVDNEQFF.

The J gene is TRBJ2-3, the V gene TRBV2; D gene ambiguous. This CDR3 has 12 amino acids. V was pared by 3 bases and J by 2 bases, with 3 bases between. Germline CDR1 reads SNHLY; CDR2 reads FYNNEI. CDR3 protein: CASSDFTDTQYF. The CDR3 nucleotides read TGTGCCAGCAGTGACTTCACAGATACGCAGTATTTT.

The rearrangement uses TRBV5-1 and TRBJ2-3; 14 bases align to TRBD2. This CDR3 has 19 amino acids. V trimming: 3 bases; J trimming: 8 bases; junction bases outside the gene matches: 17. Germline values: CDR1 SGHRS, CDR2 YFSETQ. DNA for the CDR3: TGCGCCAGCAGCTCGGGACTAGCGGGGGACCCAACCCCTGTATCTACGCAGTATTTT. As protein: CASSSGLAGDPTPVSTQYF.

The genes are TRBV10-1 and TRBJ2-7; TRBD1 matches at 7 bases. Germline assignment: CDR1 WNHNN and CDR2 SYGVQD (reference sequence). With 10 bases clipped from V and 6 bases from J, the junction kept 12 bases outside the gene matches. The CDR3 runs 13 residues. The CDR3, as DNA: TGCGCCACCACCCCAACAGGGGTGGCCGAGCAGTACTTC. Its translation: CATTPTGVAEQYF.

The CDR3 loop is CASSMDTPGRETQYF. CDR3 nucleotide sequence: TGTGCCAGTAGTATGGACACCCCCGGGAGAGAGACCCAGTACTTC. This chain connects TRBV19 to TRBJ2-5; tentative D call: TRBD2 (6 bases). CDR3 length: 15 amino acids. Looked up from germline, CDR1 is LNHDA and CDR2 is SQIVND (reference sequence). Trimming shortened V by 3 bases and J by 4 bases, and 15 bases separated the two germline ends.

The rearrangement uses TRBV27 and TRBJ2-1, with TRBD2 identical over 7 bases. CDR1 MNHEY and CDR2 SMNVEV come from the germline V gene (reference sequence). The length of the CDR3 is 15 residues. Germline trimming cut 6 bases from V and 0 bases from J; bases unmatched to any gene: 5. The CDR3 nucleotides read TGTGCCAGCAGCCACAGCGGGAACTCCTACAATGAGCAGTTCTTC. Translating it yields CASSHSGNSYNEQFF.

J is TRBJ1-2 and V is TRBV30; 9 positions agree with TRBD1. In germline, CDR1 is GTSNPN, CDR2 SVGIG (reference sequence). V shed 2 bases, J shed 8 bases, and the junction held 6 bases outside the gene matches. The CDR3 is made up of 13 amino acids. The CDR3 protein is CAWSSGTGTGYTF. In nucleotides, the CDR3 is TGTGCCTGGAGTTCCGGGACAGGGACAGGCTACACCTTC.

The rearrangement joins TRBV18 to TRBJ1-6, with 7 nucleotides matching TRBD1. After removal of 3 bases from V and 8 bases from J, the junction contained 4 bases not matched to a gene. CDR3 length equals 14 residues. Germline values: CDR1 KGHSH, CDR2 LQKENI. The CDR3 region has the DNA TGTGCCAGCTCACCGACAGGGACCGATTCACCCCTCCACTTT. This translates into CASSPTGTDSPLHF. Full variable domain (missing parts from reference TRBV18 and TRBJ1-6): NAGVMQNPRHLVRRRGQEARLRCSPMKGHSHVYWYRQLPEEGLKFMVYLQKENIIDESGMPKERFSAEFPKEGPSILRIQQVVRGDSAAYFCASSPTGTDSPLHFGNGTRLTVT.

The chain combines TRBV9 with TRBJ1-6, with D possibly TRBD1 on 6 matching bases. The CDR3 covers 17 residues. V was pared by 3 bases and J by 10 bases, with 23 bases between. Germline loops: CDR1 SGDLS, CDR2 YYNGEE. The CDR3, as DNA: TGTGCCAGCAGCGCCCACAGGGATCAAGGAGAAGGATCACCCCTCCACTTT. Amino acids: CASSAHRDQGEGSPLHF.

The chain joins TRBV4-1 to TRBJ1-1, with TRBD1 identical over 8 bases. The J segment lost 8 bases and the V segment lost 4 bases, leaving 0 bases of the junction unmatched. The germline V gene has CDR1 MGHRA and CDR2 YSYEKL. The CDR3 covers 11 residues. CDR3 protein: CASSRDREAFF. The CDR3 coding sequence is TGCGCCAGCAGCCGGGACAGGGAAGCTTTCTTT.

This rearrangement joins TRBV19 to TRBJ1-5; D gene unclear. Trimming pared 6 bases from V and 7 bases from J, leaving 10 bases between. CDR1 is LNHDA, CDR2 SQIVND, per germline (reference sequence). The CDR3 loop spans 12 amino acids. The CDR3 loop is CASRNGGQPQHF. For the CDR3, the DNA is TGTGCCAGTAGGAACGGAGGGCAGCCCCAGCATTTT.

J is TRBJ1-2 and V is TRBV5-1; no clear D gene. In germline, CDR1 is SGHRS, CDR2 YFSETQ. This CDR3 region has 12 residues. Trimming cost V 2 bases and J 4 bases, with 6 bases left between them. The CDR3 loop is CASSLPGYGYTF. DNA of the CDR3: TGCGCCAGCAGCTTACCAGGCTATGGCTACACCTTC.

This clone is medium-sized in the sample. The chain recombines TRBV6-1 with TRBJ1-5, with D possibly being TRBD1 (6 bases). Trimming shortened V by 11 bases and J by 6 bases, and 20 bases separated the two germline ends. Germline CDR1 is MNHNS and CDR2 is SASEGT. The CDR3 is 14 residues long. The CDR3 DNA reads as TGTGCCTGTGGGAGGGGGGGGATGGGTCAGCCCCAGCATTTT. It codes for CACGRGGMGQPQHF.

The chain joins TRBV11-2 to TRBJ2-7, with 8 bases fitting TRBD2. Trimming removed 6 bases from V and 1 base from J; junction bases left unmatched: 5. CDR1 is SGHAT and CDR2 is FQNNGV in the germline V gene. The CDR3 covers 14 residues. CDR3 nucleotides: TGTGCCAGCAGGCCCGGGACTAGGTCCTACGAGCAGTACTTC. Amino acids: CASRPGTRSYEQYF.

CDR3 DNA sequence: TGCGCCAGCACGGTCGGGGGGAACACTGAAGCTTTCTTT. Amino acid sequence: CASTVGGNTEAFF. The rearrangement joins TRBV4-3 to TRBJ1-1; possibly TRBD1 for D (5 bases). CDR3 length equals 13 residues. The V gene's germline CDR1 is LGHNA and CDR2 YSLEER. The ends were cut back, 7 bases at V and 1 base at J, with 10 bases in the middle.